Shown below are 13 T cell receptor beta chains from a single sample sequenced in a study of blood T cell repertoires in COVID-19. TCRdb keeps only in-frame clones here, not all; method: immunoSEQ multiplex PCR. Here the sample spans 150,000 to 200,000 clones, roughly 87% being singletons. Material for sequencing was peripheral blood. Every receptor here comes from a woman in her seventies with COVID-19, enrolled during active disease.

V is TRBV10-3 and J is TRBJ1-1; TRBD1 aligns across 7 bases. Germline CDR1 and CDR2: ENHRY and SYGVKD. This CDR3 region has 14 residues. Trimming took 6 bases from V and 1 from J; bases not matched to a gene: 5. For the CDR3, the DNA is TGTGCCATCAGACAGGGGACGACGAACACTGAAGCTTTCTTT. Protein: CAIRQGTTNTEAFF.

This chain joins TRBV7-9 and TRBJ1-1; D is ambiguous. The CDR3 is 12 residues long. The germline V and J ends were trimmed by 5 bases and 5 bases, with 9 bases remaining between them. CDR1 and CDR2 from the germline V gene are SEHNR and FQNEAQ (reference sequence). The DNA of the CDR3 is TGTGCCAGCAGCCCACTTTGGACTGAAGCTTTCTTT. Its translation: CASSPLWTEAFF.

Written as DNA, the CDR3 is TGCGCCAGCAGCCCCGGGTACAGGATCGCCTACGAGCAGTACTTC. It encodes CASSPGYRIAYEQYF. The chain combines TRBV5-1 with TRBJ2-7; a possible D gene is TRBD1 (5 bases). Germline CDR1 is SGHRS and CDR2 is YFSETQ. CDR3 size: 15 residues. Deletions cut 4 bases from V and 2 bases from J, with 16 bases between.

This clone was recorded a few times. This sequence joins TRBV6-5 and TRBJ2-7; 7 nucleotides align to TRBD1. Germline lookup yields CDR1 MNHEY and CDR2 SVGAGI. CDR3 length: 15 amino acids. Trimming cost V 4 bases and J 4 bases; bases outside gene matches: 10. The CDR3 region has the DNA TGTGCCAGCAGTTCCCCCCGGACAGGTAGATACGAGCAGTACTTC. Amino acid sequence: CASSSPRTGRYEQYF.

The V gene is TRBV5-1, the J gene TRBJ1-1; 8 nucleotides align to TRBD1. Germline V gene sequence: CDR1 SGHRS, CDR2 YFSETQ. The CDR3 is made up of 15 amino acids. Trimming at V came to 4 bases and at J to 0 bases, leaving 5 bases not matched to a gene. The CDR3 is CASSRQGSLNTEAFF. In nucleotides, the CDR3 is TGCGCCAGCAGCAGACAGGGGAGTCTGAACACTGAAGCTTTCTTT.

The genes are TRBV28 and TRBJ1-5; TRBD1 matches 9 bases. This CDR3 spans 13 amino acids. V was clipped by 5 bases and J by 6 bases; unmatched bases: 2. CDR1 MDHEN and CDR2 SYDVKM come from the germline V gene. In DNA form, the CDR3 reads TGTGCCAGCAGTGACAGGGGGGTTCAGCCCCAGCATTTT. This gives the protein CASSDRGVQPQHF.

Concerning this clone: One end of the junction does not line up with germline, which may come from a read error. V gene TRBV6-6 combines with J gene TRBJ2-7; 7 bases are a match to TRBD2. The germline V gene encodes CDR1 MNHNY and CDR2 SVGAGI (reference sequence). There are 13 residues in the CDR3. The CDR3 loop reads CAISRASGYEQYF. The CDR3, as DNA: TGTGCCATCAGTAGGGCTAGCGGCTACGAGCAGTACTTC.

V gene TRBV4-3 combines with J gene TRBJ2-7; 7 bases align to TRBD2. This CDR3 is built from 15 residues. Trimming took 4 bases from V and 3 from J; bases not matched to a gene: 9. CDR1 and CDR2 (germline): LGHNA, YSLEER. The CDR3 is CASSRFLGGDYEQYF. CDR3 nucleotide sequence: TGCGCCAGCAGCCGCTTCCTGGGGGGGGACTACGAGCAGTACTTC.

The chain links TRBV7-6 to TRBJ2-5; perhaps TRBD1 as D (6 bases). The CDR3 totals 14 residues. CDR1 is SGHVS and CDR2 is FNYEAQ in the germline V gene. Trimming stripped 0 bases from V and 4 bases from J, with 9 bases between. The CDR3 loop is CASSLATGSETQYF. The CDR3 DNA reads TGTGCCAGCAGCTTAGCCACAGGGTCAGAGACCCAGTACTTC.

The V gene is TRBV2, the J gene TRBJ2-1, with 7 positions matching TRBD1. This CDR3 contains 13 residues. Per the germline V gene, CDR1 is SNHLY and CDR2 is FYNNEI. J was trimmed by 4 bases and V by 6 bases; bases with no gene match: 3. CDR3 DNA sequence: TGTGCCAGCAGCTTACAGGGGTACAATGAGCAGTTCTTC. Translated, it gives CASSLQGYNEQFF.

The chain recombines TRBV7-2 with TRBJ2-7, with 7 bases identical to TRBD1. The length of the CDR3 is 15 residues. Germline assignment: CDR1 SGHTA and CDR2 FQGNSA. Trimming cost V 0 bases and J 2 bases; bases outside gene matches: 4. The CDR3 spells CASSLARTGTYEQYF. CDR3 DNA: TGTGCCAGCAGCTTAGCCAGGACAGGAACCTACGAGCAGTACTTC.

The CDR3 reads CASSIQGQGASSGTEAFF. The CDR3, as DNA: TGTGCCAGTAGTATCCAGGGACAGGGGGCATCGAGCGGCACTGAAGCTTTCTTT. V is TRBV19 and J is TRBJ1-1; 12 bases match TRBD1. The germline V gene has CDR1 LNHDA and CDR2 SQIVND (reference sequence). The CDR3 sequence is 18 residues long. Unmatched junction bases numbered 12, after V lost 3 bases and J lost 4 bases.

This chain joins TRBV6-2 or TRBV6-3 and TRBJ2-7; D uncertain. V was clipped by 2 bases and J by 4 bases, with 6 bases between them. CDR1 and CDR2 from the germline V gene are MNHEY and SVGEGT. The CDR3 contains 12 residues. In nucleotides, the CDR3 is TGTGCCAGCAGTTACCCGACTTACGAGCAGTACTTC. Its protein product is CASSYPTYEQYF.